This is a list of T cell receptor beta chains from one sample in a study of PD-L1 blockade in urothelial cancer. Here immunoSEQ multiplex PCR was the method, and the copy in TCRdb shows in-frame clones only, minus some. The sample has just under 65,000 clones; approximately 78% are singletons. The sample here was PBMCs, taken around atezolizumab (anti-PD-L1) treatment. These receptors were obtained from a man in his sixties or seventies with urothelial cancer. Both conserved end residues are trimmed from each CDR3.

CDR3 protein: ASSFMTRAAGADTQY
V gene: TRBV5-4
J gene: TRBJ2-3

CDR3 protein: ASAQGADGNQPQH
V gene: TRBV19
J gene: TRBJ1-5

CDR3 protein: ASSSIQGSTNEKLF
V gene: TRBV5-6
J gene: TRBJ1-4

CDR3 protein: ASSLGSVVNTEAF
V gene: TRBV5-4
J gene: TRBJ1-1

CDR3 protein: ASRYRASYGYT
V gene: TRBV28
J gene: TRBJ1-2

CDR3 protein: ASTSQGETRNQPQH
V gene: TRBV19
J gene: TRBJ1-5

CDR3 protein: ASSPDGQGRSTF
V gene: TRBV7-2
J gene: TRBJ1-1

CDR3 protein: ASYDGPDRVAF
V gene: TRBV27
J gene: TRBJ1-1

CDR3 protein: AISAGGTDTQY
V gene: TRBV10-3
J gene: TRBJ2-3

CDR3 protein: ASRIGGEAYEQY
V gene: TRBV28
J gene: TRBJ2-7

CDR3 protein: ASTPCNQPQH
V gene: TRBV27
J gene: TRBJ1-5

CDR3 protein: ASSQDLGTGSNEQF
V gene: TRBV4-3
J gene: TRBJ2-1

CDR3 protein: ASSLTAGLSYNEQF
V gene: TRBV7-3
J gene: TRBJ2-1

CDR3 protein: ASSVMTDSHGYT
V gene: TRBV6-1
J gene: TRBJ1-2

CDR3 protein: ASSLGTSGRAGETQY
V gene: TRBV5-6
J gene: TRBJ2-5

CDR3 protein: ASSVSGQGNEQF
V gene: TRBV9
J gene: TRBJ2-1

CDR3 protein: ASSPPPGGNEQF
V gene: TRBV18
J gene: TRBJ2-1

CDR3 protein: ASSGTVGLQETQY
V gene: TRBV5-4
J gene: TRBJ2-5

CDR3 protein: ASSISVNTEAF
V gene: TRBV19
J gene: TRBJ1-1

CDR3 protein: AWSAMRSVFSGNTIY
V gene: TRBV30
J gene: TRBJ1-3

CDR3 protein: ASSRLAGGTETQY
V gene: TRBV18
J gene: TRBJ2-5

CDR3 protein: ASSIAGSNQPQH
V gene: TRBV19
J gene: TRBJ1-5

CDR3 protein: ASSPRQAPSTDTQY
V gene: TRBV9
J gene: TRBJ2-3

CDR3 protein: ASTPQRSSYNEQF
V gene: TRBV6-5
J gene: TRBJ2-1

CDR3 protein: ASSPRGGLREKLF
V gene: TRBV11-1
J gene: TRBJ1-4

CDR3 protein: ASSVNPLPRQGSGRNEQF
V gene: TRBV9
J gene: TRBJ2-1

CDR3 protein: SVEDRVGYEQY
V gene: TRBV29-1
J gene: TRBJ2-7

CDR3 protein: ASSQDDAGAATDTQY
V gene: TRBV14
J gene: TRBJ2-3

CDR3 protein: ASSQDLPSGTEQF
V gene: TRBV4-3
J gene: TRBJ2-1

CDR3 protein: ASSGGGTGSNQPQH
V gene: TRBV6-1
J gene: TRBJ1-5

CDR3 protein: ASSYTVNTEAF
V gene: TRBV7-9
J gene: TRBJ1-1

CDR3 protein: ASSLDAQINQPQH
V gene: TRBV5-1
J gene: TRBJ1-5

CDR3 protein: ASSVDGSLGQTQY
V gene: TRBV2
J gene: TRBJ2-5

CDR3 protein: ASSPAGGSQPQH
V gene: TRBV7-3
J gene: TRBJ1-5

CDR3 protein: ASSPEREEGYT
V gene: TRBV18
J gene: TRBJ1-2

CDR3 protein: ASSYSTDPSYEQY
V gene: TRBV6-5
J gene: TRBJ2-7

CDR3 protein: ASSLDPSRGGYT
V gene: TRBV11-3
J gene: TRBJ1-2

CDR3 protein: ASSTQVTSGYNEQF
V gene: TRBV28
J gene: TRBJ2-1

CDR3 protein: ASSRDRVVQETQY
V gene: TRBV6-6
J gene: TRBJ2-5

CDR3 protein: ASSVEERYNEQF
V gene: TRBV9
J gene: TRBJ2-1